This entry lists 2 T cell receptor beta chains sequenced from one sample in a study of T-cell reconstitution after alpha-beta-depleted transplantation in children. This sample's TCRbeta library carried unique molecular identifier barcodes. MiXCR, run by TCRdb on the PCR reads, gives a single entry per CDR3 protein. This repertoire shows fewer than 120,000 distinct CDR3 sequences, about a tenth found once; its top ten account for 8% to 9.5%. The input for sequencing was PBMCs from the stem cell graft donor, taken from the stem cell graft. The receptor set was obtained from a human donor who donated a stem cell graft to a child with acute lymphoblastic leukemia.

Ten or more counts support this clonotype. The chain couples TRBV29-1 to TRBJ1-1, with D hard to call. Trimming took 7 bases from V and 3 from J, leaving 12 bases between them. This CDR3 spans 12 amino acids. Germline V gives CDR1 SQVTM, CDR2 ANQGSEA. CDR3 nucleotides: TGCAGCGCCCGCCCCCTTGACACTGAAGCTTTCTTT. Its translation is CSARPLDTEAFF.

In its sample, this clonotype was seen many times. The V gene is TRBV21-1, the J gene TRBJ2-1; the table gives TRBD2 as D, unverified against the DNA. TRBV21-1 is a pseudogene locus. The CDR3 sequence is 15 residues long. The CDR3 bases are TGTGCCAGCAGCACCACTAGCGGGAGGGGGTCTCGGGGCCGATTC. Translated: CASSTTSGRGSRGRF.